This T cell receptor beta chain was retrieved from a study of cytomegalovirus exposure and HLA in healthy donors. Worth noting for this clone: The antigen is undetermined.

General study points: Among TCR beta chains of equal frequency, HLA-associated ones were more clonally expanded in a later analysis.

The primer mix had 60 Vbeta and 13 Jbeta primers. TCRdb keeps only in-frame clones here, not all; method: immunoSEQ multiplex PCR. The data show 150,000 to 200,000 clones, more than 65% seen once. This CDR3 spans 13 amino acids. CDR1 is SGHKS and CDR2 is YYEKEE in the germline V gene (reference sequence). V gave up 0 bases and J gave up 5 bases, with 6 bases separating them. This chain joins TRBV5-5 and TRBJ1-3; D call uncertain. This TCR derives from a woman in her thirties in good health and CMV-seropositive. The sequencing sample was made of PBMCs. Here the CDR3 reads CASSLAGRNTIYF. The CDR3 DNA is TGTGCCAGCAGCTTGGCAGGAAGAAACACCATATATTTT.